The 31 T cell receptor beta chains below all came from one sample that was sequenced in a study of blood T cell repertoires in COVID-19. TCRdb's copy holds only in-frame clones and misses some; the assay was immunoSEQ multiplex PCR. In the table there are under 300,000 clones, 83% of which are singletons. The sequencing input was peripheral blood. These receptors all come from a woman in her forties or fifties who had recovered from COVID-19.

This chain links TRBV2 with TRBJ2-2, with 10 bases fitting TRBD1. Germline lookup yields CDR1 SNHLY and CDR2 FYNNEI. The CDR3 is 15 amino acids. J gave up 7 bases and V 6 bases, and 8 bases lay outside the gene matches. The CDR3 sequence is CASRRDRGSGGELFF. CDR3 bases: TGTGCCAGCAGGCGGGACAGGGGTAGTGGCGGGGAGCTGTTTTTT.

This clone was detected many times. The genes are TRBV6-2 or TRBV6-3 and TRBJ1-5, with TRBD1 matching 10 bases. This CDR3 has 15 residues. V shed 5 bases, J shed 5 bases, and the junction held 6 bases outside the gene matches. From germline, CDR1 is MNHEY and CDR2 SVGEGT. The DNA for the CDR3 is TGTGCCAGCAGTGACGGGACAGGGGATTATCAGCCCCAGCATTTT. Amino acids: CASSDGTGDYQPQHF.

The chain combines TRBV9 with TRBJ2-2; weak D call: TRBD2 (6 bases). CDR3 length: 13 residues. Trimming removed 6 bases from V and 6 bases from J, with 12 bases in between. Germline assignment: CDR1 SGDLS and CDR2 YYNGEE. The CDR3 nucleotides are TGTGCCAGCACCCCCTGGGGGGCCGGGGAGCTGTTTTTT. It is translated as CASTPWGAGELFF.

In this sample, this clone turned up once. This CDR3 reads CASSLLAGGGTGELFF. The CDR3 coding sequence is TGTGCCAGCAGTCTACTAGCGGGAGGGGGCACCGGGGAGCTGTTTTTT. The rearrangement links TRBV7-3 to TRBJ2-2; 13 bases are shared with TRBD2. V was clipped by 6 bases and J by 4 bases; unmatched bases: 5. Germline CDR1 reads SGHTA; CDR2 reads FQGTGA. The CDR3 length is 16 residues.

CDR3 in amino acids: CASSLGHLNTEAFF. CDR3 in DNA: TGTGCCAGCAGCTTAGGACACCTGAACACTGAAGCTTTCTTT. V is TRBV9 and J is TRBJ1-1; TRBD1 is a possible D gene (5 bases). Germline V gene data show CDR1 as SGDLS and CDR2 as YYNGEE. The CDR3 has 14 residues. V was cut by 4 bases and J by 0 bases, with 10 bases left in between.

This clone was observed a handful of times. The identical CDR3 is also encoded by other nucleotide sequences in the sample. The chain couples TRBV7-9 to TRBJ1-2; 7 bases line up with TRBD1. The V gene's germline CDR1 is SEHNR and CDR2 FQNEAQ (reference sequence). V shed 2 bases and J 3 bases; nucleotides not matched to a gene: 3. The CDR3 is 14 residues long. As DNA, the CDR3 is TGTGCCAGCAGCTTAAACAGGGGCGACTATGGCTACACCTTC. Amino acids: CASSLNRGDYGYTF. The whole variable domain, remainder taken from reference TRBV7-9 and TRBJ1-2, is DTGVSQNPRHKITKRGQNVTFRCDPISEHNRLYWYRQTLGQGPEFLTYFQNEAQLEKSRLLSDRFSAERPKGSFSTLEIQRTEQGDSAMYLCASSLNRGDYGYTFGSGTRLTVV.

The genes are TRBV3-1 (or the pseudogene TRBV3-2) and TRBJ2-3; TRBD1 might be the D (5 bases). The germline gives CDR1 LGHDT, CDR2 YNNKEL (reference sequence). Trimming pared 2 bases from V and 0 bases from J, leaving 9 bases between. The length of the CDR3 is 15 residues. The CDR3 is CASSQKGLSTDTQYF. The CDR3, as DNA: TGTGCCAGCAGCCAAAAGGGGCTTAGCACAGATACGCAGTATTTT.

This clone has a single count. This chain links TRBV19 with TRBJ1-2; D gene uncertain. V lost 1 base, J lost 2 bases, and 11 bases lay in between. Germline CDR1 is LNHDA and CDR2 is SQIVND (reference sequence). This CDR3 comprises 15 residues. CDR3 protein: CASSIGYSANYGYTF. CDR3 DNA: TGTGCCAGTAGTATAGGCTACAGTGCCAACTATGGCTACACCTTC.

CDR3 bases: TGTGCCAGCAGTTACTCGTGGGACAGCGGGACCGGGGAGCTGTTTTTT. Residues: CASSYSWDSGTGELFF. The chain carries TRBV6-5 and TRBJ2-2, with D maybe TRBD1 (7 bases). Germline-derived CDR1 and CDR2 are MNHEY and SVGAGI. Trimming took off 0 bases at V and 5 bases at J, with 13 bases between the two ends. The CDR3 consists of 16 residues.

The gene calls are TRBV7-9 and TRBJ2-1; D perhaps matches TRBD1 (5 bases). The CDR3 runs to 13 residues. Germline CDR1 SEHNR, CDR2 FQNEAQ (reference sequence). Trimming took 2 bases from V and 15 from J, leaving 17 bases between them. CDR3 sequence (DNA): TGTGCCAGCAGCTTATCAGGGCCCCAAGTGGGGTTCTTC. It codes for CASSLSGPQVGFF.

This clone turned up a few times. The V call is TRBV5-4, the J call TRBJ2-3; D is ambiguous. Trimming removed 5 bases from V and 0 bases from J, with 7 bases in between. This CDR3 contains 13 residues. Germline V gene lookup returns CDR1 SGHNT and CDR2 YYREEE (reference sequence). The CDR3: CASRHGSTDTQYF. CDR3 bases: TGTGCCAGCAGACATGGTAGCACAGATACGCAGTATTTT.

This chain joins TRBV13 and TRBJ1-3; 7 bases are a match to TRBD1. Germline lookup yields CDR1 PRHDT and CDR2 FYEKMQ (reference sequence). This CDR3 has 15 amino acids. J was trimmed by 4 bases and V by 3 bases; bases with no gene match: 6. In nucleotides, the CDR3 is TGTGCCAGCAGCTTTGGAAGGGGACAGGGAAACACCATATATTTT. Its translation: CASSFGRGQGNTIYF.

V gene TRBV30 combines with J gene TRBJ1-1; tentatively, D is TRBD1 (5 bases). Germline V CDR1 and CDR2: GTSNPN, SVGIG (reference sequence). The V gene lost 1 base and the J gene lost 5 bases, with 17 bases spanning the gap. The CDR3 length is 15 residues. CDR3 sequence reads: CAWSDPPGGWTEAFF. In DNA, the CDR3 is TGTGCCTGGAGTGACCCCCCGGGGGGGTGGACTGAAGCTTTCTTT.

The rearrangement uses TRBV2 and TRBJ2-7; unclear D gene. Germline assignment: CDR1 SNHLY and CDR2 FYNNEI. Trimming left V 0 bases short and J 0 bases short, with 6 bases between. The CDR3 sequence is 14 residues long. This CDR3 reads CASSEASFSYEQYF. In DNA form, the CDR3 reads TGTGCCAGCAGTGAAGCGAGTTTCTCCTACGAGCAGTACTTC.

The chain carries TRBV15 and TRBJ1-6, with 9 bases aligning to TRBD1. Germline CDR1 reads LNHNV; CDR2 reads YYDKDF (reference sequence). CDR3 length equals 14 residues. After removal of 6 bases from V and 10 bases from J, the junction contained 7 bases not matched to a gene. CDR3 region: CATSRGDRDSPLHF. Here the CDR3 DNA reads TGTGCCACCAGTAGGGGGGACAGGGACTCACCCCTCCACTTT.

The CDR3 loop is CASSTPGTIQYEQYF. CDR3 nucleotide sequence: TGTGCCAGTAGTACTCCTGGGACTATACAATACGAGCAGTACTTC. The chain joins TRBV19 to TRBJ2-7, with 7 nucleotides matching TRBD2. V dropped 4 bases and J dropped 4; count of bases not matched to a gene: 10. This CDR3 comprises 15 residues. In germline, CDR1 is LNHDA, CDR2 SQIVND (reference sequence).

J is TRBJ1-2 and V is TRBV6-4, with a weak D call TRBD1 (5 bases). The germline V gene has CDR1 MRHNA and CDR2 SNTAGT. Trimming removed 4 bases at V and 8 bases at J, with 14 bases between. The CDR3 has 13 residues. The CDR3 DNA is TGTGCCAGCAGTGGACGTCAGGGAGGAGGCTACACCTTC. This gives the protein CASSGRQGGGYTF.

This chain joins TRBV11-2 and TRBJ1-6; D remains unclear. CDR1 and CDR2 (germline): SGHAT, FQNNGV. Trimming took off 4 bases at V and 0 bases at J, with 10 bases between the two ends. CDR3 size: 16 residues. CDR3: CASSSRGSSYNSPLHF. As DNA, the CDR3 is TGTGCCAGCAGCTCGCGAGGAAGCTCCTATAATTCACCCCTCCACTTT.

CDR3 DNA sequence: TGTGCCAGCAGCCCTCTTGGAGGAGGGGTGAACACCATATATTTT. Protein product: CASSPLGGGVNTIYF. The chain is built from TRBV7-9 and TRBJ1-3; a possible D gene is TRBD1 (5 bases). Germline V CDR1 and CDR2: SEHNR, FQNEAQ (reference sequence). The CDR3 totals 15 residues. V was shortened by 5 bases and J by 7 bases, with 18 bases between the two germline ends.

The chain carries TRBV29-1 and TRBJ2-3, with D possibly matching TRBD2 (6 bases). The germline V and J ends were trimmed by 1 base and 4 bases, with 18 bases remaining between them. Per the germline V gene, CDR1 is SQVTM and CDR2 is ANQGSEA. This CDR3 has 16 amino acids. In DNA, the CDR3 is TGCAGCGTTGAAGGGACGACTAGTCAGGCCCCAGATACGCAGTATTTT. It yields the protein CSVEGTTSQAPDTQYF.

The gene calls are TRBV12-3 or TRBV12-4 and TRBJ1-2, with D perhaps TRBD1 (5 bases). This CDR3 comprises 12 residues. Trimming cost V 6 bases and J 6 bases, with 11 bases left between them. Here the CDR3 DNA reads TGTGCCAGCAGCCTAAACAGGAATGGCTACACCTTC. Its translation: CASSLNRNGYTF.

The CDR3 nucleotides read TGCGCCAGCAGCCGACCGGGACAGGGCTTCGGCTACACCTTC. Translation: CASSRPGQGFGYTF. V usage is TRBV4-1 and J usage is TRBJ1-2; 9 bases fit TRBD1. With 4 bases clipped from V and 8 bases from J, the junction kept 8 bases outside the gene matches. In germline, CDR1 is MGHRA, CDR2 YSYEKL. The CDR3 has 14 amino acids.

V gene TRBV11-1 combines with J gene TRBJ1-2; 11 bases match TRBD1. The CDR3 is made up of 14 amino acids. CDR1 is SGHAT, CDR2 FQDESV, per germline (reference sequence). V was clipped by 5 bases and J by 7 bases; unmatched bases: 6. CDR3 amino acids: CASSPGTGGIGYTF. CDR3 sequence (DNA): TGTGCCAGCAGCCCTGGGACAGGGGGGATTGGCTACACCTTC.

The rearrangement uses TRBV19 and TRBJ2-3; 9 bases line up with TRBD2. With V trimmed by 3 bases and J by 2 bases, 9 bases remained unmatched. Per the germline V gene, CDR1 is LNHDA and CDR2 is SQIVND (reference sequence). The CDR3 consists of 17 residues. The CDR3: CASSMEWRGGNTDTQYF. CDR3 sequence (DNA): TGTGCCAGTAGTATGGAATGGCGGGGGGGTAACACAGATACGCAGTATTTT.

This clone was observed once. The chain couples TRBV10-3 to TRBJ2-2, with 9 bases aligning to TRBD2. Germline V gene data show CDR1 as ENHRY and CDR2 as SYGVKD. The ends lost 3 bases at V and 2 bases at J; junction bases unmatched: 10. This CDR3 contains 18 residues. CDR3 sequence: CAISDRGGSGSNTGELFF. The CDR3 coding sequence is TGTGCCATCAGTGACCGGGGGGGTAGCGGGAGTAACACCGGGGAGCTGTTTTTT.

This chain uses TRBV3-1 (or the pseudogene TRBV3-2) with TRBJ2-1; TRBD2 matches 11 bases. The CDR3 runs to 16 residues. Germline CDR1 is LGHDT and CDR2 is YNNKEL (reference sequence). J gave up 8 bases and V 5 bases, and 11 bases lay outside the gene matches. This CDR3 reads CASSDEGGLAVYEQFF. The CDR3 DNA reads TGTGCCAGCAGCGATGAGGGGGGACTAGCGGTTTATGAGCAGTTCTTC.

The chain is built from TRBV18 and TRBJ2-3; the match to TRBD1 covers 7 bases. Per germline, CDR1 KGHSH and CDR2 LQKENI. The V and J ends lost 0 bases and 7 bases, in that order; junction bases with no gene match: 4. This CDR3 is 14 amino acids long. CDR3 nucleotides: TGTGCCAGCTCACCACCACTACAGGGGTATACGCAGTATTTT. This encodes CASSPPLQGYTQYF.

This chain uses TRBV29-1 with TRBJ2-2; 8 nucleotides match TRBD1. The CDR3 loop spans 14 amino acids. Germline CDR1 and CDR2: SQVTM and ANQGSEA. V dropped 7 bases and J dropped 5; count of bases not matched to a gene: 9. CDR3 sequence: CSARTGWGTGELFF. DNA for the CDR3: TGCAGCGCGCGGACAGGGTGGGGGACCGGGGAGCTGTTTTTT.

This clone has a single count. This rearrangement joins TRBV28 to TRBJ2-7, with 7 positions matching TRBD2. Trimming at V came to 3 bases and at J to 9 bases, leaving 5 bases not matched to a gene. The germline V gene encodes CDR1 MDHEN and CDR2 SYDVKM. This CDR3 is built from 12 residues. DNA of the CDR3: TGTGCCAGCAGTTTCCTCCGGGGGGTGCAGTACTTC. This translates into CASSFLRGVQYF.

The CDR3 coding sequence is TGTGCCAGCAGTGAAAACAGGGGGCGAGCGGCCGAGCAGTACTTC. Translated, it gives CASSENRGRAAEQYF. This chain links TRBV28 with TRBJ2-7; 9 positions agree with TRBD1. Looked up from germline, CDR1 is MDHEN and CDR2 is SYDVKM. The V segment lost 5 bases and the J segment 6 bases; nucleotides outside the gene matches: 11. The CDR3 sequence is 15 residues long.

This clone was counted a few times. The V call is TRBV7-2, the J call TRBJ2-3; 8 bases are shared with TRBD2. From germline, CDR1 is SGHTA and CDR2 FQGNSA. Trimming cost V 1 base and J 5 bases; bases outside gene matches: 11. The CDR3 is made up of 17 amino acids. The CDR3 sequence is CASSLVKLAGGGDTQYF. CDR3 DNA sequence: TGTGCCAGCAGCTTAGTGAAGCTAGCGGGTGGGGGAGATACGCAGTATTTT.